This T cell receptor (beta chain) was captured in a study of OX40 agonist ivuxolimab in advanced cancers. CDR1 and CDR2 (germline): SGHNT, YENEEA. The CDR3 extends over 15 amino acids. V lost 2 bases and J 1 base, leaving 11 bases between the germline ends. The method was immunoSEQ multiplex PCR; TCRdb's version includes in-frame clones alone and lacks a portion of them. This sample has around 53,000 clones; roughly nine tenths occur once, and the top ten carry around 6.9%. This clone was detected only a few times. This chain connects TRBV11-3 to TRBJ1-1; no definite D call. The sample consisted of CD4+ or CD8+ T cells sorted from blood, taken in a trial of the OX40 agonist ivuxolimab. This clonotype was obtained from an adult with an advanced solid tumor such as melanoma, head and neck, liver or kidney cancer. The CDR3 is CASSLLAGTNTEAFF. CDR3 nucleotide sequence: TGTGCCAGCAGCTTATTAGCGGGCACGAACACTGAAGCTTTCTTT.